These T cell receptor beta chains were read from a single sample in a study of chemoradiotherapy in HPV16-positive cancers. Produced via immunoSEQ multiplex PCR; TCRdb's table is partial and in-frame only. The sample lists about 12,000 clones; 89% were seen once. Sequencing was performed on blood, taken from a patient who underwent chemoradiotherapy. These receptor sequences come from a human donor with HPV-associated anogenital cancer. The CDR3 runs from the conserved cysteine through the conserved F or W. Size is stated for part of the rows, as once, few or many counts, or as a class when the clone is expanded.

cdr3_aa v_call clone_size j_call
CASSQPFLAGHTDTQYF TRBV4-1 . TRBJ2-3
CASRGQGEAGELFF TRBV6-5 . TRBJ2-2
CASRLRTSGIYEQYF TRBV28 once TRBJ2-7
CASSFMEREGTDTQYF TRBV28 . TRBJ2-3
CASRPGTGDSQPQHF TRBV5-1 once TRBJ1-5
CASSLRAGDHNEQFF TRBV7-9 . TRBJ2-1
CSVASGWRNTEAFF TRBV29-1 once TRBJ1-1
CASSLVPTGAEQYF TRBV7-2 once TRBJ2-7
CASSIGFRSEAFF TRBV19 . TRBJ1-1
CASSLNGPGNTEAFF TRBV7-3 . TRBJ1-1
CASSRDLDGGELFF TRBV6-1 . TRBJ2-2
CASSQSRGTGELFF TRBV16 once TRBJ2-2
CASSLQGSGSGANVLTF TRBV2 . TRBJ2-6
CASSLVLAGGWGNEQFF TRBV5-6 once TRBJ2-1
CASSSPGLQYQETQYF TRBV2 . TRBJ2-5
CASSLAAATNEKLFF TRBV5-8 . TRBJ1-4
CASSYGDSHNQPQHF TRBV9 . TRBJ1-5
CASSPPNGVRETQYF TRBV7-6 . TRBJ2-5
CASSPLPGGSNEQFF TRBV11-2 . TRBJ2-1
CASSQVRDRVSGANVLTF TRBV4-3 . TRBJ2-6
CASSYQGGTDTQYF TRBV6-5 . TRBJ2-3
CASSLGVGAKNF TRBV7-9 . TRBJ1-3
CATSVESQPQHF TRBV28 once TRBJ1-5
CASSLGGLAGVGETQYF TRBV7-7 . TRBJ2-5
CSVAGVGEQFF TRBV29-1 . TRBJ2-1
CASSGTSGSGEQYF TRBV7-9 . TRBJ2-7
CSVEESYYNEQFF TRBV29-1 . TRBJ2-1
CASSPRGGPKNIQYF TRBV6-1 . TRBJ2-4
CASSQDWAGVDTGELFF TRBV14 . TRBJ2-2